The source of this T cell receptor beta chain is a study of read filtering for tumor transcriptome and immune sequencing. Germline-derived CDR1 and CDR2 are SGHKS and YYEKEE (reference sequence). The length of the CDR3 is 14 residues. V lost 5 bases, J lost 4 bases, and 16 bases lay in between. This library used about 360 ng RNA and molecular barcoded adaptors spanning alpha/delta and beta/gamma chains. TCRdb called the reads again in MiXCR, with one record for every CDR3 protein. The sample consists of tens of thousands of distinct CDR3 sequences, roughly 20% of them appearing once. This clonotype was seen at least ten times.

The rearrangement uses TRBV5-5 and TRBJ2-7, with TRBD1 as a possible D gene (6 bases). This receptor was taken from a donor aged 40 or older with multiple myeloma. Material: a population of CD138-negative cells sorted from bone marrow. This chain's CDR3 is CASRLTGSGYEQYF. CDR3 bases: TGTGCCAGCAGGTTAACAGGGTCGGGTTACGAGCAGTACTTC.